This TCR beta chain came from a study of T-cell reconstitution after alpha-beta-depleted transplantation in children. Unique molecular identifiers featured in how the TCRbeta library was prepared. TCRdb fed the PCR reads into MiXCR, producing one record per CDR3 protein. The table shows approximately 400,000 distinct CDR3 sequences, with around 9.9% occurring only once. This CDR3 spans 15 amino acids. Germline assignment: CDR1 MNHEY and CDR2 SMNVEV (reference sequence). Trimming stripped 3 bases from V and 4 bases from J, with 12 bases between. The receptor's source is a human donor who donated a stem cell graft to a child with acute myeloid leukemia. The chain employs TRBV27 and TRBJ2-2; D may be TRBD2 (6 bases). The sequencing here drew on PBMCs from the stem cell graft donor, taken from the stem cell graft. Written as DNA, the CDR3 is TGTGCCAGCAGTTTCCCCGGGGGACTCACCGGGGAGCTGTTTTTT. Protein product: CASSFPGGLTGELFF.